This record concerns one T cell receptor (beta chain) sequence. The CDR3 totals 14 residues. Trimming shortened V by 5 bases and J by 7 bases, and 14 bases separated the two germline ends. The germline V gene encodes CDR1 MDHEN and CDR2 SYDVKM. The data are from a study of shared T cell receptors in the human thymus. Measured with immunoSEQ multiplex PCR; TCRdb has only the in-frame clones, and not every one. This sample carries about 380,000 clones, roughly 94% of them seen once, and the ten largest clones take 0.02%. V usage is TRBV28 and J usage is TRBJ1-4, with TRBD1 as a possible D gene (6 bases). This receptor was obtained from a human donor. The sequenced material came from thymocytes. CDR3 sequence (DNA): TGTGCCAGCAGTCTACAGGGAGCCAGTGAAAAACTGTTTTTT. Translated: CASSLQGASEKLFF. Using reference TRBV28 and TRBJ1-4 for the parts outside the CDR3, the full variable domain is DVKVTQSSRYLVKRTGEKVFLECVQDMDHENMFWYRQDPGLGLRLIYFSYDVKMKEKGDIPEGYSVSREKKERFSLILESASTNQTSMYLCASSLQGASEKLFFGSGTQLSVL.